Below, 3 T cell receptor beta chains from the same sample are listed, as sequenced in a study of blood T cell repertoires in COVID-19. Sequenced by immunoSEQ multiplex PCR; TCRdb stores in-frame clones only, minus some. The table records some 74,000 clones, about 80% of them present only once. Material for sequencing was peripheral blood. These receptors were taken from a human donor in a cohort sampled during active COVID-19.

The rearrangement joins TRBV29-1 to TRBJ1-2, with 7 bases aligning to TRBD1. This CDR3 contains 14 residues. Trimming took 3 bases from V and 2 from J; bases not matched to a gene: 6. Germline V gives CDR1 SQVTM, CDR2 ANQGSEA. CDR3 in amino acids: CSVEGGQHNYGYTF. The CDR3 nucleotides are TGCAGCGTTGAGGGGGGACAGCACAACTATGGCTACACCTTC.

This sequence joins TRBV3-1 (or the pseudogene TRBV3-2) and TRBJ1-5; no firm D call. The CDR3 sequence is 15 residues long. Trimming stripped 1 base from V and 0 bases from J, with 7 bases between. Germline V gives CDR1 LGHDT, CDR2 YNNKEL (reference sequence). The CDR3 region has the DNA TGTGCCAGCAGCCAAGGGCAATATAGCAATCAGCCCCAGCATTTT. Amino acid sequence: CASSQGQYSNQPQHF.

V usage is TRBV2 and J usage is TRBJ2-2; perhaps TRBD2 as D (5 bases). Germline CDR1 is SNHLY and CDR2 is FYNNEI. The germline V and J ends were trimmed by 6 bases and 0 bases, with 11 bases remaining between them. This CDR3 comprises 15 residues. The CDR3 spells CASSIREPNTGELFF. The CDR3 DNA follows: TGTGCCAGCAGCATCCGGGAACCGAACACCGGGGAGCTGTTTTTT.